This paragraph covers one T cell receptor beta chain sequence. Antigen specificity is unknown. V lost 6 bases, J lost 8 bases, and 10 bases stayed unmatched. CDR1 and CDR2 from the germline V gene are SQVTM and ANQGSEA. The CDR3 extends over 13 amino acids. The investigators reverse transcribed all of the isolated RNA, so they sequenced expressed TCRB transcripts. Profiled with immunoSEQ multiplex PCR; TCRdb holds only in-frame clones, not every one. The repertoire holds about 160,000 clones, with 7.5% to 9.5% as singletons. The data derive from a study of beta chain features in type 1 diabetes. Overall study: Healthy donors resembled patients in age, gender and cell yields.

Study-level findings and limits: Insertions were fewer and deletions more numerous at VDJ junctions in type 1 diabetes patients. Naive, central memory and Treg TCRB repertoires seemed to resemble each other more closely in patients than they did in healthy donors. Significant though moderate, a shortening of TCRB CDR3s appeared in all four CD4+ subsets of Type 1 diabetes patients. Still unanswered here is whether HLA type influences TCRB rearrangement.

This sequence joins TRBV29-1 and TRBJ2-1; 7 bases align to TRBD1. The sequence was collected from a young woman with type 1 diabetes. Sequenced: central memory CD4+ T cells from blood. The CDR3 sequence: CSVQGSGGDEQFF. CDR3 nucleotide sequence: TGCAGCGTACAGGGGTCCGGTGGGGATGAGCAGTTCTTC.